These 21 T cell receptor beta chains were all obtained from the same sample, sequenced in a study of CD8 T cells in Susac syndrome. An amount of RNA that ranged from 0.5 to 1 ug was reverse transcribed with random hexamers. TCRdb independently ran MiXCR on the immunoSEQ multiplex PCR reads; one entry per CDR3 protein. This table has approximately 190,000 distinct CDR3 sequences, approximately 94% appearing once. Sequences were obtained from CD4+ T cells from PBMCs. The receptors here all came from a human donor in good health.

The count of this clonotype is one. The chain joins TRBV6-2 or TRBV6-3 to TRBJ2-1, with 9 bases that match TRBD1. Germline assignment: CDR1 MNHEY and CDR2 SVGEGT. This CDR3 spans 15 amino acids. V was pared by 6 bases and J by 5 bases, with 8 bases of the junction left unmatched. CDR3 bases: TGTGCCAGCAGCAACCCGGGACAGGGACACAATGAGCAGTTCTTC. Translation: CASSNPGQGHNEQFF.

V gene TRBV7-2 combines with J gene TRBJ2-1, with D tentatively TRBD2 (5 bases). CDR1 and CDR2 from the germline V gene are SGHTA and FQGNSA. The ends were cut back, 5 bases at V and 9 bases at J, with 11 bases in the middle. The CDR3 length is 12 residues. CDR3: CASSTSRSEQFF. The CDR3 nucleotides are TGTGCCAGCAGCACTAGTAGGAGTGAGCAGTTCTTC.

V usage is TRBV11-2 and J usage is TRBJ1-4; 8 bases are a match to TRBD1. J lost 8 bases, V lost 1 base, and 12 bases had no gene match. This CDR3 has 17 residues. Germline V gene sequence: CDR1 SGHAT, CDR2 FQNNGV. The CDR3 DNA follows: TGTGCCAGCAGCTTAGGACAGGGGTTTAGAGGAGAAGAAAAACTGTTTTTT. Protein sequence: CASSLGQGFRGEEKLFF.

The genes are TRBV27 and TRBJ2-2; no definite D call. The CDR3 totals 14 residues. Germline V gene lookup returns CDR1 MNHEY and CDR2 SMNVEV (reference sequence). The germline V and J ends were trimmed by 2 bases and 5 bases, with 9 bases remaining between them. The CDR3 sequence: CASSLAIRTGELFF. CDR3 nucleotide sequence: TGTGCCAGCAGTTTAGCCATTCGGACCGGGGAGCTGTTTTTT.

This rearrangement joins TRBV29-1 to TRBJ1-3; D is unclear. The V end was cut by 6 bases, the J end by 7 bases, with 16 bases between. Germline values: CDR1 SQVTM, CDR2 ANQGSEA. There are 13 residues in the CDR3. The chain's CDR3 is CSVARVEGNTIYF. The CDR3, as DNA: TGCAGCGTCGCGAGGGTGGAAGGGAACACCATATATTTT.

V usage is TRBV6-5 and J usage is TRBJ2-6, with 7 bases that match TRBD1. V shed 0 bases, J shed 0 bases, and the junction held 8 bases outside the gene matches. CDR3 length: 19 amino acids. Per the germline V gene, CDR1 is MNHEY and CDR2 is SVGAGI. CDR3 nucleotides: TGTGCCAGCAGTTACTCTAAGGGACAGCCGATCTCTGGGGCCAACGTCCTGACTTTC. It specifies CASSYSKGQPISGANVLTF.

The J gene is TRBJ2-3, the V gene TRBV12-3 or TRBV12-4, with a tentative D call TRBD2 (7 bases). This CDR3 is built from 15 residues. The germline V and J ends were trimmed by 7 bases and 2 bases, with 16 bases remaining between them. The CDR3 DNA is TGTGCCAGCAAATCAAGGGGGAGGGCCACAGATACGCAGTATTTT. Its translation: CASKSRGRATDTQYF.

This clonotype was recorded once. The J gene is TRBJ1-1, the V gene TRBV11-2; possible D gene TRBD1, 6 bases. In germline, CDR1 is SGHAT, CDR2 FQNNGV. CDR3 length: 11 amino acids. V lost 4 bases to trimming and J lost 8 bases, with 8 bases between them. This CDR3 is CASSSDREAFF. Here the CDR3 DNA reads TGTGCCAGCAGCTCCGACAGGGAAGCTTTCTTT.

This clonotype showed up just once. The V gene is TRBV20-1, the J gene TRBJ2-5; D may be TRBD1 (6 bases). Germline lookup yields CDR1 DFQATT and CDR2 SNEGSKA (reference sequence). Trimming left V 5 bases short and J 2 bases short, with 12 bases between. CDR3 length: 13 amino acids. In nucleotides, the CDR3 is TGCAGTGCTCCCCAGGGGCGTCAAGAGACCCAGTACTTC. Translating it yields CSAPQGRQETQYF.

The CDR3 bases are TGTGCCAGCAGCTTAGAGGCCTATAATTCACCCCTCCACTTT. Protein: CASSLEAYNSPLHF. The chain uses TRBV7-9 and TRBJ1-6; D remains ambiguous. Between the trimmed V and J ends, which lost 1 base and 2 bases, there was a span of 3 bases. This CDR3 region has 14 residues. CDR1 is SEHNR, CDR2 FQNEAQ, per germline (reference sequence). The entire variable domain, with the rest obtained from reference TRBV7-9 and TRBJ1-6, is as follows: DTGVSQNPRHKITKRGQNVTFRCDPISEHNRLYWYRQTLGQGPEFLTYFQNEAQLEKSRLLSDRFSAERPKGSFSTLEIQRTEQGDSAMYLCASSLEAYNSPLHFGNGTRLTVT.

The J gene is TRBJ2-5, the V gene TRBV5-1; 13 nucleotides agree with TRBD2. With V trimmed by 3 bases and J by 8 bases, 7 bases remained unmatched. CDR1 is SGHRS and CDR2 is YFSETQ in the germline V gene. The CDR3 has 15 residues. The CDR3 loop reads CASSWSPGLAGTQYF. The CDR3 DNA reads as TGCGCCAGCAGCTGGTCTCCGGGACTAGCGGGAACCCAGTACTTC.

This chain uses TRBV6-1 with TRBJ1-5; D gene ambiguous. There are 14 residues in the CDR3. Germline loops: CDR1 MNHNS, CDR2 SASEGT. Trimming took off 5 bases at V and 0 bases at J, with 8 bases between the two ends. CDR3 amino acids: CASSREDSNQPQHF. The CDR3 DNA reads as TGTGCCAGCAGTCGGGAGGATAGCAATCAGCCCCAGCATTTT.

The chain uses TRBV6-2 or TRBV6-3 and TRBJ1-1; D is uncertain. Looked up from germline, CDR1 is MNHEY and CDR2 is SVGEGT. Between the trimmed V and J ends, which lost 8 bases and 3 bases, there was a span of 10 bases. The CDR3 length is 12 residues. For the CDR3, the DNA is TGTGCCAGCGGGGAAGGGTACACTGAAGCTTTCTTT. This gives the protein CASGEGYTEAFF.

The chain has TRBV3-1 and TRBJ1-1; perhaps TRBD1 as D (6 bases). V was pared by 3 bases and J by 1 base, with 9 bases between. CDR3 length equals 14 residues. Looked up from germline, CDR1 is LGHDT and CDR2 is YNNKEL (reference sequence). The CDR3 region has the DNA TGTGCCAGCAGCCACCTGGACAGGAACACTGAAGCTTTCTTT. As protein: CASSHLDRNTEAFF.

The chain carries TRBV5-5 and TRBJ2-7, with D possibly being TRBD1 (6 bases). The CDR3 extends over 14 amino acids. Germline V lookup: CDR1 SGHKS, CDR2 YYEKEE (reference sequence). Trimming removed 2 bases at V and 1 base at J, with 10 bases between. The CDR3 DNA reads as TGTGCCAGCAGCTTCGCCGGGACATCCTACGAGCAGTACTTC. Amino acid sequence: CASSFAGTSYEQYF. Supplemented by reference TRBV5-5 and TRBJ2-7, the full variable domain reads DAGVTQSPTHLIKTRGQQVTLRCSPISGHKSVSWYQQVLGQGPQFIFQYYEKEERGRGNFPDRFSARQFPNYSSELNVNALLLGDSALYLCASSFAGTSYEQYFGPGTRLTVT.

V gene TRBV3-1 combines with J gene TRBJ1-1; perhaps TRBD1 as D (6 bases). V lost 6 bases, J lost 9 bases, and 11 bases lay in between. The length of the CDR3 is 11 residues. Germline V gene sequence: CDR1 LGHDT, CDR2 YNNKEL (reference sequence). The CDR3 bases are TGTGCCAGCAGGCAACAGGGTAAAGCTTTCTTT. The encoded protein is CASRQQGKAFF.

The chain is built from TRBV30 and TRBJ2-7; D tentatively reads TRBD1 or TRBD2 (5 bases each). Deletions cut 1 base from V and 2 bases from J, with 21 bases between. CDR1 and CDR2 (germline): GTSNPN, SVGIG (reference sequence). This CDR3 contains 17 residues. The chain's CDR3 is CAWSEEVGRARTYEQYF. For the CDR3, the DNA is TGTGCCTGGAGTGAGGAGGTGGGCAGGGCAAGAACCTACGAGCAGTACTTC.

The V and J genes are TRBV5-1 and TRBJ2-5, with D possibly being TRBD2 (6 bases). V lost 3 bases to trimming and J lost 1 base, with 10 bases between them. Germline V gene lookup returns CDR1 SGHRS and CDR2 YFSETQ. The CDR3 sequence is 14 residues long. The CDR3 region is CASSWGLFQETQYF. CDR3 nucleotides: TGCGCCAGCAGCTGGGGACTCTTCCAAGAGACCCAGTACTTC.

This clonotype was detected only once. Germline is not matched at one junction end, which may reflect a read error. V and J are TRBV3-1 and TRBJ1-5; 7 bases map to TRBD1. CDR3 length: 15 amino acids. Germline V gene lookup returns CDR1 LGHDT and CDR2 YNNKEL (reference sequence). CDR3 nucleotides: TGTGCCAACAGCCAATCACAGGGGACGCGTCAGCCCCAGCATTTT. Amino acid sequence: CANSQSQGTRQPQHF.

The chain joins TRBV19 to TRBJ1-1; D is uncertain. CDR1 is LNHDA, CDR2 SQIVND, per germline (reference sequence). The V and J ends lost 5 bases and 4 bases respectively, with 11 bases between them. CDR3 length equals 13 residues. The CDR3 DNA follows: TGTGCCAGTAGTGCCTCCAAGGGCACTGAAGCTTTCTTT. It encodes CASSASKGTEAFF.

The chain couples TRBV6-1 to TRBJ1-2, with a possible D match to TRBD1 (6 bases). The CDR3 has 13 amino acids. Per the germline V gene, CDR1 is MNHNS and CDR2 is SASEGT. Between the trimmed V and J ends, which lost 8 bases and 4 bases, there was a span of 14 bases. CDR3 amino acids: CASSRGSSYGYTF. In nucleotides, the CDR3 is TGTGCCAGCTCCAGGGGTTCAAGCTATGGCTACACCTTC.